Below are 24 T cell receptor beta chains sequenced from a single sample in a study of cytomegalovirus exposure and HLA in healthy donors. The primer mix had 60 Vbeta and 13 Jbeta primers. TCRdb keeps only in-frame clones here, not all; method: immunoSEQ multiplex PCR. The sample has 70,000 to 100,000 clones; approximately 61% are singletons. The source material was PBMCs. All receptors come from a woman aged 45-65 years in good health and CMV-seropositive.

This chain uses TRBV6-1 with TRBJ2-1; unclear D gene. The germline gives CDR1 MNHNS, CDR2 SASEGT. This CDR3 comprises 15 residues. V shed 0 bases and J shed 6 bases, with 12 bases lying between them. CDR3 protein: CASSEAPRQINEQFF. The DNA for the CDR3 is TGTGCCAGCAGTGAAGCGCCTCGCCAGATCAATGAGCAGTTCTTC.

The chain has TRBV11-2 and TRBJ1-1; D unresolved. The length of the CDR3 is 16 residues. The V gene lost 2 bases and the J gene lost 0 bases, with 13 bases spanning the gap. Germline V gene sequence: CDR1 SGHAT, CDR2 FQNNGV. The CDR3 loop is CASSLLVGKLNTEAFF. The DNA of the CDR3 is TGTGCCAGCAGCTTATTAGTCGGGAAGCTGAACACTGAAGCTTTCTTT.

This clone was seen more than once but under ten times. The DNA of the CDR3 is TGTGCCAGCAGCTTAGACCTGGGGGGGGACACATCCTACGAGCAGTACTTC. This sequence encodes CASSLDLGGDTSYEQYF. J is TRBJ2-7 and V is TRBV11-3; possibly TRBD2 for D (7 bases). The CDR3 contains 17 residues. Deletions cut 0 bases from V and 1 base from J, with 16 bases between. Germline CDR1 SGHNT, CDR2 YENEEA.

The CDR3 protein is CASSLGRVSYNEKLFF. The CDR3 DNA reads as TGTGCCAGCAGCCTGGGGAGGGTTTCGTATAATGAAAAACTGTTTTTT. The genes are TRBV5-6 and TRBJ1-4; D remains unclear. The CDR3 has 16 amino acids. Trimming took 4 bases from V and 4 from J, leaving 17 bases between them. Germline CDR1 SGHDT, CDR2 YYEEEE.

The chain employs TRBV6-5 and TRBJ1-1; no definite D call. In germline, CDR1 is MNHEY, CDR2 SVGAGI. V gave up 7 bases and J gave up 4 bases, with 13 bases separating them. CDR3 length: 13 amino acids. DNA of the CDR3: TGTGCCAGCACGGACTTTTCGACCACTGAAGCTTTCTTT. Its protein is CASTDFSTTEAFF.

The chain carries TRBV7-5 and TRBJ1-4. TRBV7-5 is a documented pseudogene. This CDR3 region has 17 residues. The CDR3 spells CVRSLALNGGPNEKLFF. DNA for the CDR3: TGTGTCAGAAGCTTAGCGCTAAACGGGGGGCCTAATGAAAAACTGTTTTTT.

This clone was counted between two and nine times. V and J are TRBV25-1 and TRBJ2-3; maybe TRBD2 (6 bases). The V end lost 4 bases, the J end lost 0 bases, and 14 bases lay between the germline ends. The germline V gene encodes CDR1 MGHDK and CDR2 SYGVNS. The CDR3 is 16 amino acids. CDR3 sequence: CASSGPVGTSTDTQYF. The CDR3 nucleotides read TGTGCCAGCAGTGGACCTGTGGGGACTAGCACAGATACGCAGTATTTT.

This rearrangement joins TRBV2 to TRBJ2-7; TRBD2 might be the D (5 bases). V lost 4 bases to trimming and J lost 6 bases, with 7 bases between them. The CDR3 loop spans 11 amino acids. In germline, CDR1 is SNHLY, CDR2 FYNNEI. The CDR3 nucleotides read TGTGCCAGCAGTGTAGGGAGCGAGCAGTACTTC. Its protein product is CASSVGSEQYF.

V usage is TRBV6-5 and J usage is TRBJ1-2, with TRBD1 as a possible D gene (5 bases). The CDR3 totals 12 residues. Trimming shortened V by 6 bases and J by 7 bases, and 12 bases separated the two germline ends. The germline V gene has CDR1 MNHEY and CDR2 SVGAGI. CDR3 loop: CASRLQGGGYTF. CDR3 coding DNA: TGTGCCAGCAGATTGCAGGGAGGTGGCTACACCTTC.

The chain employs TRBV6-5 and TRBJ1-6; possible D gene TRBD1, 5 bases. V shed 4 bases and J shed 12 bases, with 13 bases lying between them. In germline, CDR1 is MNHEY, CDR2 SVGAGI. This CDR3 spans 13 amino acids. The CDR3 region has the DNA TGTGCCAGCAGTTTGGAGGGAAGGGGACCCCTCCACTTT. The encoded protein is CASSLEGRGPLHF.

The table lists this clone with a count of one. V gene TRBV7-5 combines with J gene TRBJ1-4; the DNA was not used to check the table's D call, TRBD1. TRBV7-5 is marked as a pseudogene. The CDR3 contains 15 residues. CDR3 coding DNA: TGTGTCAGAAGCTTAGCCGACAGGGGGAATGAAAAACTGTTTTTT. Amino acid sequence: CVRSLADRGNEKLFF.

A few counts support this clone. The chain is built from TRBV5-5 and TRBJ1-2; 7 bases line up with TRBD1. V shed 2 bases, J shed 7 bases, and the junction held 2 bases outside the gene matches. The germline V gene encodes CDR1 SGHKS and CDR2 YYEKEE (reference sequence). The CDR3 is 12 residues long. CDR3 sequence reads: CASSFDRAGYTF. Written as DNA, the CDR3 is TGTGCCAGCAGCTTTGACAGGGCTGGCTACACCTTC. The variable domain in full, completed from reference TRBV5-5 and TRBJ1-2, reads DAGVTQSPTHLIKTRGQQVTLRCSPISGHKSVSWYQQVLGQGPQFIFQYYEKEERGRGNFPDRFSARQFPNYSSELNVNALLLGDSALYLCASSFDRAGYTFGSGTRLTVV.

Judged by abundance, this clone is large (0.1 to 1%). The chain employs TRBV2 and TRBJ1-5; perhaps TRBD1 as D (6 bases). Germline assignment: CDR1 SNHLY and CDR2 FYNNEI. The CDR3 has 15 residues. With 5 bases removed from V and 4 bases from J, the gap between germline ends came to 15 bases. In DNA, the CDR3 is TGTGCCAGCAGTCTGGACAGCCCTAAGAATCAGCCCCAGCATTTT. Residues: CASSLDSPKNQPQHF.

The sample holds one count of this clone. The gene calls are TRBV7-6 and TRBJ2-5, with D hard to call. With 7 bases removed from V and 7 bases from J, the gap between germline ends came to 16 bases. The CDR3 is 13 amino acids. CDR1 is SGHVS and CDR2 is FNYEAQ in the germline V gene. CDR3 sequence reads: CASTEGQEGTQYF. DNA for the CDR3: TGTGCCAGCACCGAAGGCCAGGAAGGGACCCAGTACTTC.

The chain recombines TRBV11-2 with TRBJ1-5; D unresolved. CDR1 and CDR2 from the germline V gene are SGHAT and FQNNGV. V lost 4 bases, J lost 4 bases, and 14 bases lay in between. CDR3 length: 15 amino acids. CDR3 bases: TGTGCCAGCAGCTATATTAACGCGCCGAATCAGCCCCAGCATTTT. Translation gives CASSYINAPNQPQHF.

V and J are TRBV7-9 and TRBJ1-2; TRBD1 aligns across 9 bases. The CDR3 is 14 amino acids. CDR1 SEHNR and CDR2 FQNEAQ come from the germline V gene (reference sequence). With V trimmed by 1 base and J by 3 bases, 0 bases remained unmatched. The CDR3 DNA is TGTGCCAGCAGCTTAGGACAGGGGGACTATGGCTACACCTTC. It encodes CASSLGQGDYGYTF.

The chain is built from TRBV9 and TRBJ1-2; TRBD1 agrees at 8 bases. The germline gives CDR1 SGDLS, CDR2 YYNGEE. The CDR3 sequence is 15 residues long. Trimming cost V 0 bases and J 1 base; bases outside gene matches: 2. The CDR3 nucleotides are TGTGCCAGCAGCGTAGACAGGGGGTATAACTATGGCTACACCTTC. Its translation: CASSVDRGYNYGYTF.

The chain joins TRBV6-1 to TRBJ2-7; perhaps TRBD1 as D (5 bases). V lost 5 bases, J lost 2 bases, and 10 bases lay in between. Germline CDR1 and CDR2: MNHNS and SASEGT. The CDR3 has 13 amino acids. The chain's CDR3 is CASSSGWAYEQYV. As DNA, the CDR3 is TGTGCCAGCAGTTCAGGGTGGGCCTACGAGCAGTACGTC.

This clone was detected only once. The V and J genes are TRBV4-1 and TRBJ1-1; 7 positions agree with TRBD1. CDR3 length: 16 residues. Germline values: CDR1 MGHRA, CDR2 YSYEKL. The V and J ends lost 1 base and 1 base, in that order; junction bases with no gene match: 6. In DNA, the CDR3 is TGCGCCAGCAGCCAAGGTCTAAGGGGGCGGAACACTGAAGCTTTCTTT. This translates into CASSQGLRGRNTEAFF.

CDR3: CANDIPRGRNTGELFF. The CDR3 coding sequence is TGTGCCAACGATATTCCCAGGGGGCGCAACACCGGGGAGCTGTTTTTT. This rearrangement joins TRBV5-6 to TRBJ2-2; TRBD1 matches at 8 bases. CDR1 is SGHDT, CDR2 YYEEEE, per germline. CDR3 length equals 16 residues. V dropped 9 bases and J dropped 2; count of bases not matched to a gene: 12. Together with reference TRBV5-6 and TRBJ2-2, the CDR3 gives the full variable domain: DAGVTQSPTHLIKTRGQQVTLRCSPKSGHDTVSWYQQALGQGPQFIFQYYEEEERQRGNFPDRFSGHQFPNYSSELNVNALLLGDSALYLCANDIPRGRNTGELFFGEGSRLTVL.

For this clone: At one end the junction does not follow the germline gene, possibly because of a read error. The CDR3 sequence: CTTSRGGNEGGEAFF. CDR3 nucleotides: TGTACCACCAGCAGGGGCGGTAATGAGGGCGGAGAAGCTTTCTTT. This chain connects TRBV15 to TRBJ1-1; possible D gene TRBD1, 6 bases. The length of the CDR3 is 15 residues. Per the germline V gene, CDR1 is LNHNV and CDR2 is YYDKDF (reference sequence).

CDR3 region: CASSLPRGTDTQYF. As DNA, the CDR3 is TGTGCCAGCAGCTTGCCGAGGGGCACAGATACGCAGTATTTT. This chain connects TRBV5-6 to TRBJ2-3; the D gene is possibly TRBD2 (5 bases). The CDR3 contains 14 residues. V was cut by 1 base and J by 1 base, with 7 bases left in between. CDR1 is SGHDT and CDR2 is YYEEEE in the germline V gene.

The chain employs TRBV6-1 and TRBJ1-6, with D maybe TRBD1 (6 bases). With 6 bases removed from V and 6 bases from J, the gap between germline ends came to 15 bases. The CDR3 sequence is 15 residues long. Germline-derived CDR1 and CDR2 are MNHNS and SASEGT. The CDR3 reads CASSSDSLPNSPLHF. The DNA for the CDR3 is TGTGCCAGCAGCTCGGACAGCCTGCCTAATTCACCCCTCCACTTT.

This clone was counted between two and nine times. This chain connects TRBV15 to TRBJ2-1; no clear D. Germline V lookup: CDR1 LNHNV, CDR2 YYDKDF (reference sequence). The length of the CDR3 is 14 residues. Deletions cut 1 base from V and 4 bases from J, with 8 bases between. The CDR3 DNA reads TGTGCCACCAGCAGAGTCGGTCGGTACAATGAGCAGTTCTTC. It is translated as CATSRVGRYNEQFF.